The 24 T cell receptor beta chains below all came from one sample that was sequenced in a study of T cell repertoires in cytomegalovirus infection. Using its own MiXCR run on the reads, TCRdb lists one record per CDR3 protein. The sample contains around 230,000 distinct CDR3 sequences, around 40% of which appear only once. For these receptors, no antigen is known. Material: CD8+ T cells from cultured PBMCs, obtained from culture after CMV antigen stimulation. All receptors come from a human donor in good health (CMV status not recorded). Some clones in this sample may be carry-over from other donors' samples.

The chain carries TRBV20-1 and TRBJ2-7, with a possible D match to TRBD2 (6 bases). Germline V gene sequence: CDR1 DFQATT, CDR2 SNEGSKA (reference sequence). The CDR3 length is 15 residues. V dropped 6 bases and J dropped 0 bases, with 18 bases sitting between them. The CDR3 region is CSATDRAGSSYEQYF. In DNA, the CDR3 is TGCAGTGCAACCGATCGAGCGGGTAGCTCCTACGAGCAGTACTTC.

This clonotype was recorded a few times. Mismatch with germline at one junction end may stem from a read error. The gene calls are TRBV7-3 and TRBJ1-4, with TRBD1 identical over 7 bases. Germline CDR1 reads SGHTA; CDR2 reads FQGTGA. This CDR3 comprises 15 residues. CDR3 in DNA: TGTGCCAGCAGCCTAACAGGGGAAACTAATGAAAAACTGTTTTTT. As protein: CASSLTGETNEKLFF.

The J gene is TRBJ2-7, the V gene TRBV27, with 8 bases lining up with TRBD1. This CDR3 spans 15 amino acids. Looked up from germline, CDR1 is MNHEY and CDR2 is SMNVEV (reference sequence). The V segment lost 3 bases and the J segment 6 bases; nucleotides outside the gene matches: 10. The CDR3 is CASSLNTGGWFEQYF. The CDR3 DNA reads as TGTGCCAGCAGTTTGAATACAGGGGGGTGGTTCGAGCAGTACTTC.

The chain combines TRBV19 with TRBJ1-1; no reliable D call. V lost 9 bases, J lost 3 bases, and 14 bases lay in between. There are 13 residues in the CDR3. Germline V lookup: CDR1 LNHDA, CDR2 SQIVND (reference sequence). As DNA, the CDR3 is TGTGCCAGCGAGATAAAGGGTTACACTGAAGCTTTCTTT. This gives the protein CASEIKGYTEAFF. Filled out from reference TRBV19 and TRBJ1-1, the complete variable domain reads DGGITQSPKYLFRKEGQNVTLSCEQNLNHDAMYWYRQDPGQGLRLIYYSQIVNDFQKGDIAEGYSVSREKKESFPLTVTSAQKNPTAFYLCASEIKGYTEAFFGQGTRLTVV.

The chain joins TRBV7-9 to TRBJ2-2; D is ambiguous. V was trimmed by 5 bases and J by 7 bases, leaving 14 bases between them. Germline V gene data show CDR1 as SEHNR and CDR2 as FQNEAQ (reference sequence). The CDR3 is 14 amino acids. This CDR3 reads CASSPEARFGELFF. The DNA for the CDR3 is TGTGCCAGCAGCCCCGAGGCGAGGTTCGGGGAGCTGTTTTTT.

Regarding this clonotype: Possible read error: a much larger clone is one base away. The chain carries TRBV7-8 and TRBJ2-2; 10 nucleotides line up with TRBD2. Germline V lookup: CDR1 SGHVS, CDR2 FQNEAQ. CDR3 length: 15 amino acids. CDR3: CASSLLAGAPGVLFF. The DNA of the CDR3 is TGTGCCAGCAGCTTACTAGCGGGAGCCCCCGGGGTGCTGTTTTTT.

This clonotype was observed at least ten times. The chain carries TRBV2 and TRBJ1-1; 7 positions match TRBD1. Germline V CDR1 and CDR2: SNHLY, FYNNEI. The CDR3 covers 15 residues. The V and J ends lost 6 bases and 0 bases, in that order; junction bases with no gene match: 7. CDR3 sequence reads: CASRQRQGMNTEAFF. The CDR3 DNA reads as TGTGCCAGCAGACAAAGACAGGGAATGAACACTGAAGCTTTCTTT.

The gene calls are TRBV7-6 and TRBJ1-5; the D is unclear. The CDR3 is made up of 16 amino acids. Germline assignment: CDR1 SGHVS and CDR2 FNYEAQ. Trimming stripped 2 bases from V and 2 bases from J, with 13 bases between. For the CDR3, the DNA is TGTGCCAGCAGCTTATCGCGTTCGGAGGGCAATCAGCCCCAGCATTTT. Encoded protein: CASSLSRSEGNQPQHF.

The genes are TRBV5-4 and TRBJ1-4, with D maybe TRBD1 (5 bases). Deletions cut 0 bases from V and 8 bases from J, with 17 bases between. There are 16 residues in the CDR3. Germline lookup yields CDR1 SGHNT and CDR2 YYREEE (reference sequence). The CDR3: CASSLEARGGGEKLFF. Written as DNA, the CDR3 is TGTGCCAGCAGCTTGGAGGCACGGGGCGGGGGAGAAAAACTGTTTTTT.

This clonotype was seen more than once but under ten times. The rearrangement links TRBV6-5 to TRBJ2-1, with D unresolved. The CDR3 spans 13 residues. Trimming pared 2 bases from V and 6 bases from J, leaving 8 bases between. Germline CDR1 is MNHEY and CDR2 is SVGAGI. The CDR3 is CASSYIAGNEQFF. Here the CDR3 DNA reads TGTGCCAGCAGTTACATAGCCGGCAATGAGCAGTTCTTC.

The V gene is TRBV5-6, the J gene TRBJ1-2; D is unclear. In germline, CDR1 is SGHDT, CDR2 YYEEEE. V shed 3 bases and J shed 0 bases, with 24 bases lying between them. The CDR3 length is 19 residues. CDR3 protein: CASSWEDSGQSAPNYGYTF. In nucleotides, the CDR3 is TGTGCCAGCAGCTGGGAAGATTCGGGTCAGTCGGCTCCTAACTATGGCTACACCTTC.

The chain is built from TRBV7-9 and TRBJ2-3; perhaps TRBD1 as D (6 bases). This CDR3 is 15 amino acids long. V was trimmed by 4 bases and J by 1 base, leaving 12 bases between them. From germline, CDR1 is SEHNR and CDR2 FQNEAQ (reference sequence). The CDR3 DNA sequence: TGTGCCAGCAGCTCGGACAGTACTCGCACAGATACGCAGTATTTT. Encoded protein: CASSSDSTRTDTQYF.

This clonotype was found once. V and J are TRBV11-2 and TRBJ2-7; 7 nucleotides line up with TRBD1. Germline V CDR1 and CDR2: SGHAT, FQNNGV. The junction had 5 bases not matched to a gene; V was cut back by 7 bases and J by 5 bases. This CDR3 has 12 residues. DNA of the CDR3: TGTGCCAGCACCCTAGGGGGCGACGAGCAGTACTTC. Translation gives CASTLGGDEQYF. Full variable domain (remainder filled in from reference TRBV11-2 and TRBJ2-7): EAGVAQSPRYKIIEKRQSVAFWCNPISGHATLYWYQQILGQGPKLLIQFQNNGVVDDSQLPKDRFSAERLKGVDSTLKIQPAKLEDSAVYLCASTLGGDEQYFGPGTRLTVT.

This chain joins TRBV14 and TRBJ2-1, with D tentatively TRBD2 (6 bases). CDR1 SGHDN and CDR2 FVKESK come from the germline V gene. The CDR3 covers 14 residues. Trimming left V 7 bases short and J 8 bases short, with 18 bases between. In DNA, the CDR3 is TGTGCCAGCAAAAGGAGGGCAGCACCCGATGAGCAGTTCTTC. Amino acid sequence: CASKRRAAPDEQFF.

This chain connects TRBV7-2 to TRBJ2-3, with TRBD2 identical over 13 bases. Trimming at V came to 5 bases and at J to 7 bases, leaving 6 bases not matched to a gene. The germline V gene has CDR1 SGHTA and CDR2 FQGNSA. The CDR3 runs to 15 residues. The CDR3 region has the DNA TGTGCCAGCAGCCAGACTAGCGGGAGGACCCATACGCAGTATTTT. The encoded protein is CASSQTSGRTHTQYF. Supplemented by reference TRBV7-2 and TRBJ2-3, the full variable domain reads GAGVSQSPSNKVTEKGKDVELRCDPISGHTALYWYRQSLGQGLEFLIYFQGNSAPDKSGLPSDRFSAERTGGSVSTLTIQRTQQEDSAVYLCASSQTSGRTHTQYFGPGTRLTVL.

This clonotype showed up just a few times. The chain combines TRBV6-5 with TRBJ2-2; D is ambiguous. V was shortened by 3 bases and J by 1 base, with 6 bases between the two germline ends. The CDR3 covers 14 residues. Germline CDR1 is MNHEY and CDR2 is SVGAGI. The CDR3 coding sequence is TGTGCCAGCAGTTATAGGGAGAACACCGGGGAGCTGTTTTTT. Translation: CASSYRENTGELFF.

At least ten counts were recorded for this clonotype. The V and J genes are TRBV7-6 and TRBJ2-3; D gene unclear. The germline gives CDR1 SGHVS, CDR2 FNYEAQ. The CDR3 runs to 16 residues. The V end was cut by 5 bases, the J end by 2 bases, with 17 bases between. CDR3: CASSARSAVVTDTQYF. In DNA form, the CDR3 reads TGTGCCAGCAGCGCACGCTCTGCTGTGGTCACAGATACGCAGTATTTT.

This clonotype was observed a few times. This chain uses TRBV7-9 with TRBJ2-7; the D gene is possibly TRBD1 (5 bases). Trimming shortened V by 1 base and J by 5 bases, and 9 bases separated the two germline ends. Germline V gives CDR1 SEHNR, CDR2 FQNEAQ (reference sequence). This CDR3 contains 13 residues. The chain's CDR3 is CASSLGPRDEQYF. CDR3 nucleotides: TGTGCCAGCAGCTTAGGACCCAGGGACGAGCAGTACTTC. The whole variable domain, filled in from reference TRBV7-9 and TRBJ2-7, reads DTGVSQNPRHKITKRGQNVTFRCDPISEHNRLYWYRQTLGQGPEFLTYFQNEAQLEKSRLLSDRFSAERPKGSFSTLEIQRTEQGDSAMYLCASSLGPRDEQYFGPGTRLTVT.

This chain connects TRBV5-4 to TRBJ1-1; tentative D call: TRBD1 (6 bases). The V gene lost 4 bases and the J gene lost 0 bases, with 10 bases spanning the gap. This CDR3 has 14 residues. Germline CDR1 SGHNT, CDR2 YYREEE (reference sequence). The CDR3 sequence is CASSPAGVNTEAFF. In nucleotides, the CDR3 is TGTGCCAGCAGCCCGGCAGGGGTGAACACTGAAGCTTTCTTT. The complete variable domain, with remaining parts taken from reference TRBV5-4 and TRBJ1-1, reads ETGVTQSPTHLIKTRGQQVTLRCSSQSGHNTVSWYQQALGQGPQFIFQYYREEENGRGNFPPRFSGLQFPNYSSELNVNALELDDSALYLCASSPAGVNTEAFFGQGTRLTVV.

This clonotype was found many times. The gene calls are TRBV7-6 and TRBJ1-2; 7 bases map to TRBD1. The CDR3 sequence is 13 residues long. Germline V gene sequence: CDR1 SGHVS, CDR2 FNYEAQ. V lost 3 bases to trimming and J lost 5 bases; unmatched junction nucleotides: 3. CDR3 in DNA: TGTGCCAGCAGCTTCCGGGACAGATATGGCTACACCTTC. It is translated as CASSFRDRYGYTF.

CDR3 sequence (DNA): TGTGCCAGCAGCTCTCGACTAGCGGGAACCGGGGAGCTGTTTTTT. This sequence encodes CASSSRLAGTGELFF. V is TRBV7-8 and J is TRBJ2-2; 11 bases align to TRBD2. V lost 4 bases and J lost 5; bases outside the gene matches: 3. Germline V gene sequence: CDR1 SGHVS, CDR2 FQNEAQ. CDR3 size: 15 residues.

The V call is TRBV2, the J call TRBJ2-7; 7 bases map to TRBD1. Trimming took 8 bases from V and 3 from J; bases not matched to a gene: 7. Germline V gives CDR1 SNHLY, CDR2 FYNNEI. CDR3 length equals 13 residues. The CDR3 coding sequence is TGTGCCAGCTCCTGGGACAGCCTCTACGAGCAGTACTTC. This gives the protein CASSWDSLYEQYF.

V and J are TRBV7-6 and TRBJ2-3, with 10 bases identical to TRBD2. Per the germline V gene, CDR1 is SGHVS and CDR2 is FNYEAQ. V was clipped by 6 bases and J by 0 bases; unmatched bases: 15. The CDR3 length is 19 residues. CDR3 coding DNA: TGTGCCAGCAGTTTGCTTTACTTTCTAGCGGGAGAAAGCACAGATACGCAGTATTTT. This codes for CASSLLYFLAGESTDTQYF.

The rearrangement links TRBV27 to TRBJ1-1; a weak D match, TRBD1 (6 bases). V gave up 7 bases and J gave up 4 bases, with 22 bases separating them. Germline V gives CDR1 MNHEY, CDR2 SMNVEV (reference sequence). CDR3 length equals 16 residues. As DNA, the CDR3 is TGTGCCAGCACCCTAAGCCGGGCCGGAGGGGGCACTGAAGCTTTCTTT. Translating it yields CASTLSRAGGGTEAFF.